This TCR beta chain was identified during a study of T cells in Graves' hyperthyroidism and ophthalmopathy. Overall study context: Peripheral blood was drawn at first diagnosis, prior to all treatment.

This clonotype was detected many times. In making diagnoses, clinical symptoms, serum thyroxine and TRAb, thyroid ultrasound and orbital computed tomography were all used. Germline V gene sequence: CDR1 LGHNA, CDR2 YNFKEQ. V was pared by 1 base and J by 4 bases, with 9 bases of the junction left unmatched. This CDR3 contains 16 residues. Amplification targeted TCR beta CDR3 regions from RNA transcripts. TCR CDR3 underwent first-round RT-PCR with the HTBI primer set. In TCRdb, the multiplex PCR reads were re-called with MiXCR into one record per CDR3 protein. The repertoire holds roughly 500,000 distinct CDR3 sequences, with approximately 25% as singletons.

This TCR derives from a woman aged 25 to 39 with Graves' ophthalmopathy. Material: blood. The chain combines TRBV4-2 with TRBJ1-2, with TRBD1 identical over 7 bases. The CDR3 sequence: CASSQALAGGSYGYTF. The DNA for the CDR3 is TGTGCCAGCAGCCAAGCGCTCGCAGGGGGAAGCTATGGCTACACCTTC.